These 23 T cell receptor beta chains were all obtained from the same sample, sequenced in a study of cytomegalovirus exposure and HLA in healthy donors. This table comes from immunoSEQ multiplex PCR, and its TCRdb copy is limited to in-frame clones, with some not included. This sample has about 160,000 clones, with approximately 86% found just once. The specimen was PBMCs. These receptors were obtained from a young woman in good health and CMV-seronegative.

The rearrangement links TRBV7-9 to TRBJ2-7; 8 bases align to TRBD2. The J segment lost 0 bases and the V segment lost 8 bases, leaving 18 bases of the junction unmatched. Per germline, CDR1 SEHNR and CDR2 FQNEAQ (reference sequence). The CDR3 covers 18 residues. The CDR3 here is CASGLTSGLGGSSYEQYF. In DNA form, the CDR3 reads TGTGCCAGCGGACTAACTAGCGGCCTTGGGGGGAGCTCCTACGAGCAGTACTTC.

This chain uses TRBV5-1 with TRBJ1-2; D is ambiguous. CDR1 SGHRS and CDR2 YFSETQ come from the germline V gene. V was shortened by 4 bases and J by 2 bases, with 9 bases between the two germline ends. This CDR3 comprises 13 residues. The CDR3 here is CASSPGSNYGYTF. CDR3 in DNA: TGCGCCAGCAGCCCCGGTTCCAACTATGGCTACACCTTC.

This chain links TRBV4-1 with TRBJ2-4; TRBD2 aligns across 13 bases. The CDR3 sequence is 20 residues long. J lost 1 base, V lost 0 bases, and 9 bases had no gene match. The germline CDR1 and CDR2 sequences are MGHRA and YSYEKL. The DNA of the CDR3 is TGCGCCAGCAGCCAAGACCCTACTAGCGGGAGGGCCGGTGCCAAAAACATTCAGTACTTC. Protein sequence: CASSQDPTSGRAGAKNIQYF.

J is TRBJ2-1 and V is TRBV7-9; TRBD2 aligns across 8 bases. Trimming at V came to 5 bases and at J to 1 base, leaving 4 bases not matched to a gene. The CDR3 loop spans 15 amino acids. Per germline, CDR1 SEHNR and CDR2 FQNEAQ (reference sequence). The CDR3 is CASSPSGSSYNEQFF. The CDR3 DNA reads as TGTGCCAGCAGCCCTAGCGGGTCTTCCTACAATGAGCAGTTCTTC.

The gene calls are TRBV6-1 and TRBJ1-5; D perhaps matches TRBD1 (6 bases). The CDR3 contains 15 residues. The germline V and J ends were trimmed by 2 bases and 6 bases, with 14 bases remaining between them. Germline V gives CDR1 MNHNS, CDR2 SASEGT. This chain's CDR3 is CASSEQGTGFQPQHF. Here the CDR3 DNA reads TGTGCCAGCAGTGAACAAGGTACAGGGTTTCAGCCCCAGCATTTT.

The V gene is TRBV28, the J gene TRBJ1-1; D is uncertain. V dropped 6 bases and J dropped 1 base, with 15 bases sitting between them. Germline lookup yields CDR1 MDHEN and CDR2 SYDVKM. CDR3 length: 15 amino acids. DNA of the CDR3: TGTGCCAGCAGCAGGATGCGGGGAGAGAACACTGAAGCTTTCTTT. Protein sequence: CASSRMRGENTEAFF. The whole variable domain, filled in from reference TRBV28 and TRBJ1-1, reads DVKVTQSSRYLVKRTGEKVFLECVQDMDHENMFWYRQDPGLGLRLIYFSYDVKMKEKGDIPEGYSVSREKKERFSLILESASTNQTSMYLCASSRMRGENTEAFFGQGTRLTVV.

The chain has TRBV5-1 and TRBJ2-1; 12 bases are shared with TRBD2. This CDR3 has 16 amino acids. Germline V gene data show CDR1 as SGHRS and CDR2 as YFSETQ. The J segment lost 6 bases and the V segment lost 0 bases, leaving 4 bases of the junction unmatched. CDR3 DNA: TGCGCCAGCAGCTTGGAGCTAGCGGGGGGGCTCAATGAGCAGTTCTTC. This encodes CASSLELAGGLNEQFF.

This clone was observed a single time. V usage is TRBV7-6 and J usage is TRBJ2-1; the D gene is possibly TRBD2 (6 bases). This CDR3 contains 15 residues. CDR1 is SGHVS, CDR2 FNYEAQ, per germline. The V end was cut by 4 bases, the J end by 4 bases, with 14 bases between. The DNA for the CDR3 is TGTGCCAGCAGCTCCCGGACGGGGGAATACAATGAGCAGTTCTTC. This codes for CASSSRTGEYNEQFF. Full variable domain (missing parts from reference TRBV7-6 and TRBJ2-1): GAGVSQSPRYKVTKRGQDVALRCDPISGHVSLYWYRQALGQGPEFLTYFNYEAQQDKSGLPNDRFSAERPEGSISTLTIQRTEQRDSAMYRCASSSRTGEYNEQFFGPGTRLTVL.

Many counts were recorded for this clone. V usage is TRBV4-3 and J usage is TRBJ2-2; perhaps TRBD2 as D (6 bases). Trimming removed 1 base from V and 4 bases from J, with 13 bases in between. Germline assignment: CDR1 LGHNA and CDR2 YSLEER. This CDR3 has 16 residues. DNA of the CDR3: TGCGCCAGCAGCCAAGGAGGGGACTTTACCACCGGGGAGCTGTTTTTT. The encoded protein is CASSQGGDFTTGELFF.

The CDR3 sequence: CASSESRQGRRDYEQYF. In DNA, the CDR3 is TGCGCCAGCAGTGAGTCTCGACAGGGGCGAAGGGATTACGAGCAGTACTTC. The rearrangement uses TRBV10-1 and TRBJ2-7; 8 bases match TRBD1. Unmatched junction bases numbered 11, after V lost 0 bases and J lost 4 bases. Germline V gives CDR1 WNHNN, CDR2 SYGVQD (reference sequence). This CDR3 region has 17 residues.

The CDR3 region has the DNA TGTGCCAGCAGCTTAGCGGGACTAGCGGATCTCACAGATACGCAGTATTTT. This encodes CASSLAGLADLTDTQYF. The V and J genes are TRBV7-6 and TRBJ2-3, with 11 bases lining up with TRBD2. The CDR3 spans 17 residues. CDR1 SGHVS and CDR2 FNYEAQ come from the germline V gene. Trimming took 0 bases from V and 2 from J; bases not matched to a gene: 4.

This sequence joins TRBV28 and TRBJ1-2; D may be TRBD1 (5 bases). The germline V and J ends were trimmed by 3 bases and 6 bases, with 14 bases remaining between them. Germline lookup yields CDR1 MDHEN and CDR2 SYDVKM. The CDR3 loop spans 14 amino acids. The CDR3 DNA follows: TGTGCCAGCAGTTTCCCGACGCGGGGGGATGGCTACACCTTC. It codes for CASSFPTRGDGYTF.

The chain has TRBV7-2 and TRBJ1-2, with D possibly being TRBD1 (6 bases). V lost 1 base, J lost 8 bases, and 17 bases lay in between. CDR1 is SGHTA and CDR2 is FQGNSA in the germline V gene. The CDR3 sequence is 15 residues long. The CDR3, as DNA: TGTGCCAGCAGCTTAGGGGGGCAATTGGATATCGGCTACACCTTC. It specifies CASSLGGQLDIGYTF. Combining the CDR3 with reference TRBV7-2 and TRBJ1-2 gives the whole variable domain GAGVSQSPSNKVTEKGKDVELRCDPISGHTALYWYRQSLGQGLEFLIYFQGNSAPDKSGLPSDRFSAERTGGSVSTLTIQRTQQEDSAVYLCASSLGGQLDIGYTFGSGTRLTVV.

The chain couples TRBV30 to TRBJ1-2, with 9 bases that match TRBD1. The CDR3 covers 16 residues. Looked up from germline, CDR1 is GTSNPN and CDR2 is SVGIG (reference sequence). The V segment lost 0 bases and the J segment 7 bases; nucleotides outside the gene matches: 12. In nucleotides, the CDR3 is TGTGCCTGGAGTGTTATTAGTACGGGGACAGGGTTTGGCTACACCTTC. Protein product: CAWSVISTGTGFGYTF.

V usage is TRBV5-6 and J usage is TRBJ1-2; 10 bases map to TRBD1. The CDR3 consists of 17 residues. The V and J ends lost 3 bases and 4 bases, in that order; junction bases with no gene match: 12. Germline V gene data show CDR1 as SGHDT and CDR2 as YYEEEE. CDR3 residues: CASSSRQGAANLYGYTF. In nucleotides, the CDR3 is TGTGCCAGCAGCTCAAGACAGGGGGCTGCCAATCTCTATGGCTACACCTTC.

This clone was recorded once. The V gene is TRBV7-8, the J gene TRBJ1-5; 7 bases fit TRBD1. Germline lookup yields CDR1 SGHVS and CDR2 FQNEAQ. V was pared by 3 bases and J by 5 bases, with 10 bases of the junction left unmatched. The CDR3 is 16 residues long. CDR3: CASSLQRDSIYQPQHF. The CDR3 DNA reads as TGTGCCAGCAGCTTGCAACGGGACAGCATTTATCAGCCCCAGCATTTT.

The genes are TRBV27 and TRBJ2-7; D unclear. V gave up 4 bases and J gave up 6 bases, with 13 bases separating them. The CDR3 totals 13 residues. Germline CDR1 reads MNHEY; CDR2 reads SMNVEV (reference sequence). The chain's CDR3 is CASSSPPPGEQYF. DNA of the CDR3: TGTGCCAGCAGTTCACCCCCCCCGGGCGAGCAGTACTTC.

V gene TRBV6-5 combines with J gene TRBJ1-1, with D tentatively TRBD1 (6 bases). This CDR3 is built from 15 residues. V lost 3 bases, J lost 0 bases, and 11 bases lay in between. Germline V gene sequence: CDR1 MNHEY, CDR2 SVGAGI. CDR3 amino acids: CASSYGTGMNTEAFF. The CDR3 nucleotides are TGTGCCAGCAGTTATGGAACAGGGATGAACACTGAAGCTTTCTTT.

The chain joins TRBV7-9 to TRBJ2-7, with 8 nucleotides matching TRBD2. Germline lookup yields CDR1 SEHNR and CDR2 FQNEAQ (reference sequence). V lost 1 base to trimming and J lost 6 bases; unmatched junction nucleotides: 8. This CDR3 contains 15 residues. CDR3 region: CASSLEGGRTAEQYF. CDR3 in DNA: TGTGCCAGCAGCTTAGAGGGCGGGAGGACGGCCGAGCAGTACTTC.

J is TRBJ1-4 and V is TRBV7-9; possible D gene TRBD1, 5 bases. The V gene's germline CDR1 is SEHNR and CDR2 FQNEAQ (reference sequence). V was pared by 4 bases and J by 8 bases, with 17 bases between. The CDR3 contains 15 residues. CDR3 loop: CASSSGAGLKEKLFF. CDR3 coding DNA: TGTGCCAGCAGCTCCGGGGCGGGGCTAAAGGAAAAACTGTTTTTT.

The J gene is TRBJ2-7, the V gene TRBV2; 10 bases fit TRBD1. The CDR3 sequence is 15 residues long. The J segment lost 4 bases and the V segment lost 2 bases, leaving 5 bases of the junction unmatched. From germline, CDR1 is SNHLY and CDR2 FYNNEI. This CDR3 is CASSETPDRGYEQYF. The CDR3, as DNA: TGTGCCAGCAGTGAAACCCCGGACAGGGGGTACGAGCAGTACTTC.

The rearrangement uses TRBV10-2 and TRBJ1-3, with 9 bases matching TRBD1. The junction had 1 base not matched to a gene; V was cut back by 7 bases and J by 0 bases. This CDR3 region has 14 residues. The germline CDR1 and CDR2 sequences are WSHSY and SAAADI. CDR3 in amino acids: CASKTGGSGNTIYF. For the CDR3, the DNA is TGCGCCAGCAAGACAGGGGGCTCTGGAAACACCATATATTTT.

The rearrangement joins TRBV7-8 to TRBJ1-1; D not resolved. Trimming removed 4 bases from V and 2 bases from J, with 11 bases in between. CDR3 length: 14 amino acids. Germline V gene sequence: CDR1 SGHVS, CDR2 FQNEAQ. The DNA of the CDR3 is TGTGCCAGCAGCTCGGGCCGGGATAACACTGAAGCTTTCTTT. It codes for CASSSGRDNTEAFF.